These 24 T cell receptor beta chains came from one sample sequenced in a study of T cell responses to AZD1222 COVID-19 vaccine. Sequencing was performed with immunoSEQ multiplex PCR; in TCRdb, only in-frame clones are kept and a portion is missing. This table holds 80,000 or so clones, about 85% found once. The specimen comprised peripheral blood, sampled on day 0 of AZD1222 vaccination. Receptor source: an adult in good health.

The rearrangement joins TRBV2 to TRBJ1-5; D is undetermined. Germline V gene sequence: CDR1 SNHLY, CDR2 FYNNEI. The CDR3 sequence is 14 residues long. The V end was cut by 4 bases, the J end by 4 bases, with 11 bases between. The DNA of the CDR3 is TGTGCCAGCAGTGGATTGTCAAGGAATCAGCCCCAGCATTTT. It encodes CASSGLSRNQPQHF. Together with reference TRBV2 and TRBJ1-5, the CDR3 gives the full variable domain: EPEVTQTPSHQVTQMGQEVILRCVPISNHLYFYWYRQILGQKVEFLVSFYNNEISEKSEIFDDQFSVERPDGSNFTLKIRSTKLEDSAMYFCASSGLSRNQPQHFGDGTRLSIL.

This clone has just one count. The chain joins TRBV6-5 to TRBJ2-2, with D unclear. Germline V CDR1 and CDR2: MNHEY, SVGAGI. Trimming removed 8 bases from V and 6 bases from J, with 10 bases in between. CDR3 length: 12 residues. Here the CDR3 reads CASFRSAGELFF. DNA for the CDR3: TGTGCCAGCTTCCGGAGTGCCGGGGAGCTGTTTTTT.

The chain has TRBV5-1 and TRBJ2-1, with D uncertain. V was trimmed by 3 bases and J by 8 bases, leaving 12 bases between them. Germline-derived CDR1 and CDR2 are SGHRS and YFSETQ. This CDR3 region has 13 residues. Here the CDR3 DNA reads TGCGCCAGCAGCTCGGACGGATACGATGAGCAGTTCTTC. Amino acid sequence: CASSSDGYDEQFF.

The chain is built from TRBV5-4 and TRBJ2-7; 8 bases align to TRBD1. The J segment lost 0 bases and the V segment lost 5 bases, leaving 7 bases of the junction unmatched. Germline V gene lookup returns CDR1 SGHNT and CDR2 YYREEE (reference sequence). CDR3 size: 15 residues. The CDR3 loop is CASSFRDRSSYEQYF. The CDR3 DNA reads as TGTGCCAGCAGTTTCCGGGACAGGAGCTCCTACGAGCAGTACTTC.

This clone has just a few counts. The chain employs TRBV7-9 and TRBJ1-1; D is uncertain. From germline, CDR1 is SEHNR and CDR2 FQNEAQ (reference sequence). V lost 5 bases to trimming and J lost 0 bases, with 13 bases between them. The CDR3 is made up of 15 amino acids. CDR3: CASSRGYPMNTEAFF. Here the CDR3 DNA reads TGTGCCAGCAGCCGCGGTTATCCAATGAACACTGAAGCTTTCTTT. Using reference TRBV7-9 and TRBJ1-1 for the parts outside the CDR3, the full variable domain is DTGVSQNPRHKITKRGQNVTFRCDPISEHNRLYWYRQTLGQGPEFLTYFQNEAQLEKSRLLSDRFSAERPKGSFSTLEIQRTEQGDSAMYLCASSRGYPMNTEAFFGQGTRLTVV.

The chain has TRBV6-5 and TRBJ2-5, with D perhaps matching TRBD1 (5 bases). V lost 0 bases and J lost 4, with 9 bases in between. The CDR3 totals 14 residues. CDR1 is MNHEY, CDR2 SVGAGI, per germline. As DNA, the CDR3 is TGTGCCAGCAGTTACTCGGGGCTCGGAGAGACCCAGTACTTC. Its protein is CASSYSGLGETQYF.

This sequence joins TRBV14 and TRBJ2-3; TRBD2 aligns across 8 bases. V trimming: 3 bases; J trimming: 4 bases; junction bases outside the gene matches: 0. Germline V gives CDR1 SGHDN, CDR2 FVKESK. This CDR3 comprises 13 residues. The CDR3 coding sequence is TGTGCCAGCAGCCAGGGACTAGCAGATACGCAGTATTTT. Protein product: CASSQGLADTQYF.

This CDR3 is CASSPPYLAGDLRGELFF. CDR3 bases: TGTGCCAGCTCACCACCTTACTTAGCGGGTGACCTCAGAGGGGAGCTGTTTTTT. The V call is TRBV18, the J call TRBJ2-2; 7 positions match TRBD2. Germline loops: CDR1 KGHSH, CDR2 LQKENI. CDR3 size: 18 residues. V shed 0 bases and J 8 bases; nucleotides not matched to a gene: 15.

The rearrangement joins TRBV14 to TRBJ2-1; D might be TRBD2 (6 bases). V was trimmed by 2 bases and J by 10 bases, leaving 24 bases between them. CDR3 length equals 17 residues. Germline V gene lookup returns CDR1 SGHDN and CDR2 FVKESK. The CDR3 region is CASSQRASENLREEQFF. The DNA for the CDR3 is TGTGCCAGCAGCCAACGAGCTAGCGAGAACTTAAGGGAGGAGCAGTTCTTC.

CDR3 in amino acids: CASRSTGMYEQYF. Here the CDR3 DNA reads TGTGCCAGCAGGTCAACAGGGATGTACGAGCAGTACTTC. The genes are TRBV27 and TRBJ2-7, with D possibly being TRBD1 (6 bases). V was trimmed by 6 bases and J by 4 bases, leaving 13 bases between them. The germline gives CDR1 MNHEY, CDR2 SMNVEV (reference sequence). The length of the CDR3 is 13 residues.

There are a few counts of this clone. This chain links TRBV19 with TRBJ2-5; 7 bases agree with TRBD1. Germline-derived CDR1 and CDR2 are LNHDA and SQIVND (reference sequence). There are 16 residues in the CDR3. Trimming at V came to 2 bases and at J to 9 bases, leaving 15 bases not matched to a gene. CDR3 coding DNA: TGTGCCAGTAGTATACTCGGACAGGTTTCTTTCTCGGCCCAGTACTTC. Amino acids: CASSILGQVSFSAQYF.

The J gene is TRBJ2-7, the V gene TRBV7-3; possibly TRBD2 for D (6 bases). From germline, CDR1 is SGHTA and CDR2 FQGTGA. The CDR3 runs to 13 residues. With 0 bases removed from V and 3 bases from J, the gap between germline ends came to 6 bases. CDR3 region: CASSLTTSYEQYF. DNA for the CDR3: TGTGCCAGCAGCTTAACGACTAGCTACGAGCAGTACTTC.

The chain joins TRBV10-1 to TRBJ1-5, with 7 bases matching TRBD1. CDR3 length equals 14 residues. CDR1 and CDR2 (germline): WNHNN, SYGVQD (reference sequence). J lost 2 bases, V lost 8 bases, and 6 bases had no gene match. CDR3 region: CASSRTGRNQPQHF. As DNA, the CDR3 is TGCGCCAGCTCAAGGACAGGACGCAATCAGCCCCAGCATTTT.

This clone was observed a few times. The J gene is TRBJ1-3, the V gene TRBV18; D possibly corresponds to TRBD1 (6 bases). The V end was cut by 0 bases, the J end by 2 bases, with 11 bases between. This CDR3 is built from 16 residues. Germline CDR1 and CDR2: KGHSH and LQKENI. The CDR3 DNA sequence: TGTGCCAGCTCACCACCGGGGGCCGGGACTGGAAACACCATATATTTT. Translated: CASSPPGAGTGNTIYF.

V usage is TRBV12-3 or TRBV12-4 and J usage is TRBJ2-5, with unresolved D. Deletions cut 4 bases from V and 2 bases from J, with 8 bases between. The length of the CDR3 is 13 residues. The CDR3 DNA sequence: TGTGCCAGCAGTTCGGCCGGACAAGAGACCCAGTACTTC. It codes for CASSSAGQETQYF.

V and J are TRBV4-2 and TRBJ2-7; no reliable D call. V lost 0 bases, J lost 4 bases, and 13 bases lay in between. The CDR3 consists of 15 residues. The germline gives CDR1 LGHNA, CDR2 YNFKEQ. The DNA of the CDR3 is TGTGCCAGCAGCCAAGAGGACCCCAGTCGATACGAGCAGTACTTC. It specifies CASSQEDPSRYEQYF.

V usage is TRBV19 and J usage is TRBJ1-1; D possibly corresponds to TRBD1 (5 bases). This CDR3 region has 14 residues. Germline V gene data show CDR1 as LNHDA and CDR2 as SQIVND (reference sequence). V was shortened by 3 bases and J by 7 bases, with 15 bases between the two germline ends. The CDR3 DNA reads TGTGCCAGTAGTATTTATCGGGACCGCAATGAAGCTTTCTTT. Translation gives CASSIYRDRNEAFF. The whole variable domain, filled in from reference TRBV19 and TRBJ1-1, reads DGGITQSPKYLFRKEGQNVTLSCEQNLNHDAMYWYRQDPGQGLRLIYYSQIVNDFQKGDIAEGYSVSREKKESFPLTVTSAQKNPTAFYLCASSIYRDRNEAFFGQGTRLTVV.

The chain joins TRBV11-2 to TRBJ1-1; the match to TRBD1 covers 10 bases. In germline, CDR1 is SGHAT, CDR2 FQNNGV. This CDR3 has 17 amino acids. V trimming: 3 bases; J trimming: 2 bases; junction bases outside the gene matches: 9. Written as DNA, the CDR3 is TGTGCCAGCAGCTTCCTTCTCCGGACAGGGGGTAACACTGAAGCTTTCTTT. Its protein product is CASSFLLRTGGNTEAFF.

CDR3: CASSQDGGSVSDTQYF. Written as DNA, the CDR3 is TGTGCCAGCAGCCAAGATGGCGGGAGTGTGTCAGATACGCAGTATTTT. The chain combines TRBV4-2 with TRBJ2-3; 7 bases match TRBD2. In germline, CDR1 is LGHNA, CDR2 YNFKEQ. V lost 0 bases, J lost 4 bases, and 7 bases stayed unmatched. There are 16 residues in the CDR3.

This chain joins TRBV19 and TRBJ2-1, with TRBD2 matching 14 bases. The V gene end was trimmed by 7 bases and the J gene end by 5 bases; junction bases not matched to a gene: 13. Germline values: CDR1 LNHDA, CDR2 SQIVND (reference sequence). The CDR3 loop spans 18 amino acids. CDR3: CASTPGLAGVGGHNEQFF. The CDR3 nucleotides are TGTGCCAGTACCCCGGGACTAGCGGGAGTGGGGGGCCACAATGAGCAGTTCTTC.

This chain links TRBV6-6 with TRBJ1-2; 9 nucleotides agree with TRBD1. CDR1 MNHNY and CDR2 SVGAGI come from the germline V gene (reference sequence). This CDR3 contains 13 residues. Trimming cost V 8 bases and J 5 bases; bases outside gene matches: 6. In DNA, the CDR3 is TGTGCCAGCGTACCGGGACAGGGATATGGCTACACCTTC. Protein product: CASVPGQGYGYTF.

This chain connects TRBV5-1 to TRBJ2-2; no clear D gene. The CDR3 sequence is 15 residues long. Per the germline V gene, CDR1 is SGHRS and CDR2 is YFSETQ. Trimming cost V 0 bases and J 9 bases, with 15 bases left between them. The CDR3 loop reads CASSLEAVIARELFF. The DNA of the CDR3 is TGCGCCAGCAGCTTGGAGGCTGTTATTGCGAGGGAGCTGTTTTTT.

V gene TRBV7-2 combines with J gene TRBJ2-2; D possibly corresponds to TRBD2 (6 bases). The length of the CDR3 is 16 residues. The V gene's germline CDR1 is SGHTA and CDR2 FQGNSA. The V and J ends lost 2 bases and 5 bases respectively, with 15 bases between them. The CDR3 sequence is CASSLTRGSGTGELFF. Written as DNA, the CDR3 is TGTGCCAGCAGCTTAACTCGGGGGAGCGGGACCGGGGAGCTGTTTTTT. The variable domain in full, with the rest retrieved from reference TRBV7-2 and TRBJ2-2, is GAGVSQSPSNKVTEKGKDVELRCDPISGHTALYWYRQSLGQGLEFLIYFQGNSAPDKSGLPSDRFSAERTGGSVSTLTIQRTQQEDSAVYLCASSLTRGSGTGELFFGEGSRLTVL.

The V and J genes are TRBV5-1 and TRBJ2-2; TRBD2 aligns across 14 bases. Germline CDR1 is SGHRS and CDR2 is YFSETQ. CDR3 length: 16 amino acids. V was clipped by 5 bases and J by 7 bases; unmatched bases: 7. The CDR3 coding sequence is TGCGCCAGCAGTAAGACTAGCGGGAGGGCCTACGGGGAGCTGTTTTTT. This codes for CASSKTSGRAYGELFF.